The clone carrying this T cell receptor (beta chain) was found a few times. Germline CDR1 and CDR2: SGHAT and FQNNGV. The CDR3 extends over 16 amino acids. Trimming removed 5 bases at V and 2 bases at J, with 16 bases between. TCRdb re-called the RT-PCR reads through MiXCR, storing one row per CDR3 protein. The sample has about 780,000 distinct CDR3 sequences, around a sixth seen once. The sample belongs to a study of response to subunit inactivated influenza vaccine. The sequence was collected from a man aged 45 to 65 who received an inactivated influenza vaccine. The material was PBMCs from blood, obtained less than 6 days after vaccination. This chain joins TRBV11-2 and TRBJ2-1; no firm D call. This CDR3 is CASSLGRNLPYNEQFF. CDR3 coding DNA: TGTGCCAGCAGCCTAGGACGGAATCTTCCCTACAATGAGCAGTTCTTC.